The entry below gives a single TCR beta chain sequence along with its context. The data stem from a study of identical twins. The germline V and J ends were trimmed by 0 bases and 2 bases, with 7 bases remaining between them. The CDR3 has 14 amino acids. Germline V gene lookup returns CDR1 SGHDN and CDR2 FVKESK. Via MiXCR, TCRdb re-called the 5' RACE reads, giving one row per CDR3 protein. This sample has 500,000 to 550,000 distinct CDR3 sequences, with approximately 22% found just once. This same sample was also part of a study on T cells expressing NK-cell markers.

This sequence was found in a woman aged 18-30 years in good health. Sequenced: CD4+ T cells sorted from blood. The rearrangement joins TRBV14 to TRBJ2-5; the D is unclear. The CDR3 sequence is CASSQDSTQETQYF. The CDR3 DNA sequence: TGTGCCAGCAGCCAAGACAGCACTCAAGAGACCCAGTACTTC.